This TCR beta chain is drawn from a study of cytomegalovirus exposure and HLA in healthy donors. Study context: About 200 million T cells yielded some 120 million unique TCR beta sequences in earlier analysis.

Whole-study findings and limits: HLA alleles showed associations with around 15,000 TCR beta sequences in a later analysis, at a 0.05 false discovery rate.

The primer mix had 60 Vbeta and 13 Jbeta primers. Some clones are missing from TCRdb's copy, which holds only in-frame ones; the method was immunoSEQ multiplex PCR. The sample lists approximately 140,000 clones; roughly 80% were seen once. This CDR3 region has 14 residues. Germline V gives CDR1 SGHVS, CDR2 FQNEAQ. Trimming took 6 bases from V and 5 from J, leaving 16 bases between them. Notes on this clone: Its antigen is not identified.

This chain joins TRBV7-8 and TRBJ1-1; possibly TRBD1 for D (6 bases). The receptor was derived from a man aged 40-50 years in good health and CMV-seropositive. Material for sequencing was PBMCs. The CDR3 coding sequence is TGTGCCAGCAGTATTATACAGGGACGAACTGAAGCTTTCTTT. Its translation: CASSIIQGRTEAFF.